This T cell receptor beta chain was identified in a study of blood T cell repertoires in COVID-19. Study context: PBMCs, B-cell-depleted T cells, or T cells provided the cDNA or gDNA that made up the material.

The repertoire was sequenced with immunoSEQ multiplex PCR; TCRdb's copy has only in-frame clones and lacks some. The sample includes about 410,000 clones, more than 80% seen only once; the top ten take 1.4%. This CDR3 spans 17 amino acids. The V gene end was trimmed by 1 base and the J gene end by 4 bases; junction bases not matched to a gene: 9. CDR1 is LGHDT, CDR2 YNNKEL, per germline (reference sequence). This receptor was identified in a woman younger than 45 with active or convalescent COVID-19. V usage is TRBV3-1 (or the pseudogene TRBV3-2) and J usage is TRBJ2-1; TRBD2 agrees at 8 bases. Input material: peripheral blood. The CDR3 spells CASSQVNLGGAYNEQFF. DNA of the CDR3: TGTGCCAGCAGCCAAGTAAACCTCGGGGGGGCTTACAATGAGCAGTTCTTC.